This TCR beta chain was sequenced for a study of neurological immune-mediated disorders. Study-wide results and caveats: The study found the most TCR clonal expansion in HTLV-1-associated myelopathy and the least in multiple sclerosis, below healthy controls. According to phylogenetic grouping, one related-CDR3 cluster, a possible signature, contained the repertoires of 18 of 34 multiple sclerosis patients.

Preparation of the unsorted libraries drew on 2 million PBMCs stored at -80 C. As for the cDNA, it was generated by 5'RACE with 10-nucleotide random UMIs. In TCRdb, the 5' RACE reads were re-called with MiXCR into one record per CDR3 protein. The repertoire consists of under 80,000 distinct CDR3 sequences, with approximately 4.6% occurring once and the leading ten covering roughly 3.4%. This CDR3 spans 13 amino acids. J was trimmed by 4 bases and V by 6 bases; bases with no gene match: 5. The table lists this clonotype with many counts. Its specificity is unknown. This may be a read error, as it is one base from a much larger clone.

The origin of this receptor is a woman in her fifties or sixties with multiple sclerosis. The sample was PBMCs. The chain is built from TRBV12-3 or TRBV12-4 and TRBJ1-2; the match to TRBD1 covers 7 bases. The CDR3 sequence: CASSQGTAYGYTF. CDR3 sequence (DNA): TGTGCCAGCAGCCAAGGGACAGCCTATGGCTACACCTTC.